The source of this T cell receptor (beta chain) is a study of regulatory T cells in long-lasting Graves disease. Background on the study: Newly diagnosed Graves' patients had under 3 months of antithyroid drugs. Overall study findings and caveats: Peripheral blood, not thyroid tissue, was the sole material studied.

Through Arm-PCR of CDR3 regions and iRepertoire HTBI primers, TCR beta libraries were built. Each CDR3 protein gets one entry after TCRdb re-called the multiplex PCR reads with MiXCR. The profile shows 350,000 to 400,000 distinct CDR3 sequences, around 15% of them singletons. This clonotype was observed many times. Its specificity is not known. Noted time point: newly diagnosed GD, antithyroid drugs for less than 3 months. Construction of the TCR library relied on RNA isolated from PBMCs. These sequences were also reported in another study, on T cells in Graves' hyperthyroidism and ophthalmopathy. That work adds: Patients were excluded for uncontrolled infection, other autoimmune disease, pregnancy or lactation.

Material: peripheral blood mononuclear cells (PBMCs), obtained at new diagnosis, from a patient treated with antithyroid drugs. The sequence derives from a woman between 18 and 30 years old with Graves disease.

CDR3 nucleotide sequence: TGTGCCAGCAGCTTAGATCAGGATACGCAGTATTTT. It translates to CASSLDQDTQYF. This chain uses TRBV7-3 with TRBJ2-3; D is unclear. CDR1 SGHTA and CDR2 FQGTGA come from the germline V gene. The CDR3 consists of 12 residues. With 2 bases removed from V and 6 bases from J, the gap between germline ends came to 6 bases.